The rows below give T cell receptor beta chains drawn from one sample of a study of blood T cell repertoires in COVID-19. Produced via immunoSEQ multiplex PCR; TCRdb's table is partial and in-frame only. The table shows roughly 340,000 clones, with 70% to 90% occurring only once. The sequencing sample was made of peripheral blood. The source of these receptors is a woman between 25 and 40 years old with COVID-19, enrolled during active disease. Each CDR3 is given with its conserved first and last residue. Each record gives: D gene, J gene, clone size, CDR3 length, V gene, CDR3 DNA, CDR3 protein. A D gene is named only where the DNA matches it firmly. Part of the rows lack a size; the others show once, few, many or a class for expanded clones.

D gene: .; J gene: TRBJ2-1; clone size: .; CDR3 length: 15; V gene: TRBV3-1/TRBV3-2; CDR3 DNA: TGTGCCAGCAGCCAAGACCAGGGGGGCTACAATGAGCAGTTCTTC; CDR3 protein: CASSQDQGGYNEQFF
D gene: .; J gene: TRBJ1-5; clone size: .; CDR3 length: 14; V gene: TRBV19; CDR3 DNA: TGTGCCAGTAGTATAGATCGTGAGGATCAGCCCCAGCATTTT; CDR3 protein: CASSIDREDQPQHF
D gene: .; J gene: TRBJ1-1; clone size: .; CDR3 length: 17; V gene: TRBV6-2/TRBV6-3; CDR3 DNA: TGTGCCAGCAGTCAAACCGACAGGCTCTTCATGAACACTGAAGCTTTCTTT; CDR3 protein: CASSQTDRLFMNTEAFF
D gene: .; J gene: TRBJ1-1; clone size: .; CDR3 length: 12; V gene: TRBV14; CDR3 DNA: TGTGCCAGCAGCCAATCCCGGAGATGGGCTTTCTTT; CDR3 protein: CASSQSRRWAFF
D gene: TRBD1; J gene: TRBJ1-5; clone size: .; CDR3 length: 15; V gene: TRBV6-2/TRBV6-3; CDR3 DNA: TGTGCCAGCAGTCACCAGGGACAGATTAGCGATCCCCAGCATTTT; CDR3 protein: CASSHQGQISDPQHF
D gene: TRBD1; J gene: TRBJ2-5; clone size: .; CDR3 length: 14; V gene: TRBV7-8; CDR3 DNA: TGTGCCAGCAGCCCGGGGACAGAAGGGGTGACCCAGTACTTC; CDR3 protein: CASSPGTEGVTQYF
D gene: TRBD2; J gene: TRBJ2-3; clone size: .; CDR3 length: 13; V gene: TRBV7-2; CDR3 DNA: TGTGCCAGCGGGAGGGAGGCTGCAGATACGCAGTATTTT; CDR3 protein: CASGREAADTQYF
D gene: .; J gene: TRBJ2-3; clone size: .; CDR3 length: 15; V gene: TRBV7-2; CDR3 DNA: TGTGCCAGCAGCTCGTACGGACTAAGCACAGATACGCAGTATTTT; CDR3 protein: CASSSYGLSTDTQYF
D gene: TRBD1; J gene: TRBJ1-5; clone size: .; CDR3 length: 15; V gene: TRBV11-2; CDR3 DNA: TGTGCCAGCAGCTTAGACACAGGGGGGAATCAGCCCCAGCATTTT; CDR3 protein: CASSLDTGGNQPQHF
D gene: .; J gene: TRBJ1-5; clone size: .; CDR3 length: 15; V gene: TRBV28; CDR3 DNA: TGTGCCAGCGTCGGAGGGGACGGATTCAATCAGCCCCAGCATTTT; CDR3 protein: CASVGGDGFNQPQHF
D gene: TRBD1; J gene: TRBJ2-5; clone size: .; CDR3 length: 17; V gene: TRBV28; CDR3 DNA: TGTGCCAGCAGTTCACCCCACCAACAGGGGTGGTTGGAGACCCAGTACTTC; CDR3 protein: CASSSPHQQGWLETQYF
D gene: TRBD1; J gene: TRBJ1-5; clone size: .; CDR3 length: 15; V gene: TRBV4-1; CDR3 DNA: TGCGCCAGCAGCCCGGGGACAGAGAGCAATCAGCCCCAGCATTTT; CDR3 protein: CASSPGTESNQPQHF
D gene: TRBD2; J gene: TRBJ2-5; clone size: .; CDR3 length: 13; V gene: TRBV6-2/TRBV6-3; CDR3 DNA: TGTGCCAGCAGTAGGGACTATAGAGAGACCCAGTACTTC; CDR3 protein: CASSRDYRETQYF
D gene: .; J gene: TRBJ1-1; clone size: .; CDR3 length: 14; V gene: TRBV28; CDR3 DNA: TGTGCCAGCAGCATACACGGGTCGAGCACTGAAGCTTTCTTT; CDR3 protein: CASSIHGSSTEAFF
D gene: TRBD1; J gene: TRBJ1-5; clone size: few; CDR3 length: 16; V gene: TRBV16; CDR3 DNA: TGTGCCAGCAGCCTCCCGGGGGACAGGGTCTTTCAGCCCCAGCATTTT; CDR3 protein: CASSLPGDRVFQPQHF
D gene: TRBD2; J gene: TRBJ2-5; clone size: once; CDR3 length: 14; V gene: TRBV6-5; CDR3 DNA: TGTGCCAGCAGTTACGGGACTAGCGAAGAGACCCAGTACTTC; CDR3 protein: CASSYGTSEETQYF
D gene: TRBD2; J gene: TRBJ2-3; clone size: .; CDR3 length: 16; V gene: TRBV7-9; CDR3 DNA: TGTGCCAGCAGCCCGAAAAGCGGGACTAGCGCTTATACGCAGTATTTT; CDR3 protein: CASSPKSGTSAYTQYF
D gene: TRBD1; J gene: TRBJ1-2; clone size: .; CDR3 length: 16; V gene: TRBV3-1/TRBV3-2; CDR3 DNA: TGTGCCAGCAGCGACTTTCCGGGACAGGGTTTCGGCGGCTACACCTTC; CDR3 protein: CASSDFPGQGFGGYTF
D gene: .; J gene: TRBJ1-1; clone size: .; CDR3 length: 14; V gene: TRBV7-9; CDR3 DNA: TGTGCCAGCACCGCACGAGGGATGAACACTGAAGCTTTCTTT; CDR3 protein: CASTARGMNTEAFF
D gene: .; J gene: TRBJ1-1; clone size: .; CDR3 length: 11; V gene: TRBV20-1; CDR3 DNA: TGCAGTGCTAGAGTAAACACTGAAGCTTTCTTT; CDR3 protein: CSARVNTEAFF
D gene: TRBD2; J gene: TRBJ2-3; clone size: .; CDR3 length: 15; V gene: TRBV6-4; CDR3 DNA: TGTGCCAGCAGTGGACTAGCGGGGCGCACAGATACGCAGTATTTT; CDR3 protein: CASSGLAGRTDTQYF
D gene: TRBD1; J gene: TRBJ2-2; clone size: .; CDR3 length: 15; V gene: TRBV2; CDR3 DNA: TGTGCCAGCAGTCGGGACAGGCTGAACACCGGGGAGCTGTTTTTT; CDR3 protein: CASSRDRLNTGELFF
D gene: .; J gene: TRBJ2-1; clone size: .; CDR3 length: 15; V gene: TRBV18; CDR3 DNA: TGTGCCAGCTCACTTGGCTGGAGCTCCTACAATGAGCAGTTCTTC; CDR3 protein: CASSLGWSSYNEQFF
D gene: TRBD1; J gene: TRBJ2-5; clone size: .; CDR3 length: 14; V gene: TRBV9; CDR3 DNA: TGTGCCAGCAGCGTAGCTACAGGGGGAGAGACCCAGTACTTC; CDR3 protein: CASSVATGGETQYF
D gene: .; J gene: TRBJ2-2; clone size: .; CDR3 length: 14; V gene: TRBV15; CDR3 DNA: TGTGCCACCAGCGGTTGGGCCGGCACCGGGGAGCTGTTTTTT; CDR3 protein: CATSGWAGTGELFF
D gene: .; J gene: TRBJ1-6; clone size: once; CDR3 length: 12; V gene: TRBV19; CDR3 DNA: TGTGCCAGTAGACAGGCTAATTCACCCCTCCACTTT; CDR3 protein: CASRQANSPLHF
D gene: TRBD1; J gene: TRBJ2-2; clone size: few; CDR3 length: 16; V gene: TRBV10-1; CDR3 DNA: TGCGCCAGCAGTGAGGTTTGGACAGGGAACACCGGGGAGCTGTTTTTT; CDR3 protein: CASSEVWTGNTGELFF
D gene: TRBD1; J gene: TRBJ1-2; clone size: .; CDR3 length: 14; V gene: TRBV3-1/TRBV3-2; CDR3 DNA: TGTGCCAGCAGCCCCTTCGGGACAGGGGATGGCTACACCTTC; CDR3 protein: CASSPFGTGDGYTF
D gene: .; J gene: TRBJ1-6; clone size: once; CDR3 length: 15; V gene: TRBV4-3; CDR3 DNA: TGCGCCAGCAGCCGAGACAGCTCCTATAATTCACCCCTCCACTTT; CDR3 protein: CASSRDSSYNSPLHF
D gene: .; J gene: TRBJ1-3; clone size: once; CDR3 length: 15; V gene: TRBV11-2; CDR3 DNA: TGTGCCAGCAGCTTAAGCCCGGGTAACAGAAACACCATATATTTT; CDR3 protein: CASSLSPGNRNTIYF
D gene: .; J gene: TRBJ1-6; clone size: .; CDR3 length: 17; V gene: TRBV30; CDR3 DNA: TGTGCCTGGAGTGTACCCCAGGGGTCGTTCTATAATTCACCCCTCCACTTT; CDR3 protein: CAWSVPQGSFYNSPLHF
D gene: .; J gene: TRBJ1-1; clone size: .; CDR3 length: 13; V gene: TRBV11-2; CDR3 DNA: TGTGCCAGCAGCTCCGGGTGGAGCACTGAAGCTTTCTTT; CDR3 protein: CASSSGWSTEAFF
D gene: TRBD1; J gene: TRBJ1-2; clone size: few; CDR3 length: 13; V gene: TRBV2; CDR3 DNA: TGTGCCAGCAGTGGACAGGGCAACTATGGCTACACCTTC; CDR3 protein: CASSGQGNYGYTF
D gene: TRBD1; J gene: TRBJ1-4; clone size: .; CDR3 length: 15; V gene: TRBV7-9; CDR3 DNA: TGTGCCAGCAGCTTACCCGGGACAGGGGTAGAAAAACTGTTTTTT; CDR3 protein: CASSLPGTGVEKLFF
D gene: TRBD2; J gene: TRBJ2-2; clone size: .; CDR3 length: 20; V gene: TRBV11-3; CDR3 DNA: TGTGCCAGCAGCCCAGGGGCTGGGACTAGCGGGAGGGGGAACACCGGGGAGCTGTTTTTT; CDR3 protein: CASSPGAGTSGRGNTGELFF
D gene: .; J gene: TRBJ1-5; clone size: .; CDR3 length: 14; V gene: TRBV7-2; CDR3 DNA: TGTGCCAGCAGCGGGCGACACGGTGATCAGCCCCAGCATTTT; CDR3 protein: CASSGRHGDQPQHF
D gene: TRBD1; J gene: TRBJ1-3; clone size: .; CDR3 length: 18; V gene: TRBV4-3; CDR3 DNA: TGCGCCAGCAGCCAATTATATGACCCGACAGGGCCCGGAAACACCATATATTTT; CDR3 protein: CASSQLYDPTGPGNTIYF
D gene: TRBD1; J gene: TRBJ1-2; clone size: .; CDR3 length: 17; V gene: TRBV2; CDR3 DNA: TGTGCCAGCAGTGAGCCGGGACAGGGGTATGGTTACTATGGCTACACCTTC; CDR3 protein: CASSEPGQGYGYYGYTF
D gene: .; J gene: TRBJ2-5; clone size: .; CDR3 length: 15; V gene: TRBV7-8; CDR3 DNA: TGTGCCAGCAGCTCCTCCGGGGGGCAAGGAGAGACCCAGTACTTC; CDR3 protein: CASSSSGGQGETQYF
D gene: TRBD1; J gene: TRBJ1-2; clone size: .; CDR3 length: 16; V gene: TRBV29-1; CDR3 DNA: TGCAGCGTTTTCGGGACAGGGGTGTCTGGAGTGAGTGGCTACACCTTC; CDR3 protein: CSVFGTGVSGVSGYTF
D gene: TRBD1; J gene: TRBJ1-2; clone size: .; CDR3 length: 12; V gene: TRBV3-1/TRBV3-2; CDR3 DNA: TGTGCCAGCAGCCACGACAGGGTTGGCTACACCTTC; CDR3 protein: CASSHDRVGYTF
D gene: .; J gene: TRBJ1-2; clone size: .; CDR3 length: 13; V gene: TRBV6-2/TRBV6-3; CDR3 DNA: TGTGCCAGCAGTTACTCACCGGGTTATGGCTACACCTTC; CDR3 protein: CASSYSPGYGYTF
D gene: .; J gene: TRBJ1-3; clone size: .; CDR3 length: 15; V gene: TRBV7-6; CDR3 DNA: TGTGCCAGCAGCTTAGCCCTCCGCTCTGGAAACACCATATATTTT; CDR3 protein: CASSLALRSGNTIYF
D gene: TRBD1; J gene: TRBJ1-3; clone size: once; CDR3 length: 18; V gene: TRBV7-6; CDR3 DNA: TGTGCCAGCAGGCCCGGGACAGGGTCCCCAGAGTCTGGAAACACCATATATTTT; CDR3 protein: CASRPGTGSPESGNTIYF
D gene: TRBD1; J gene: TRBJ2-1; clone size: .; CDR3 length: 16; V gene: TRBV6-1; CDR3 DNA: TGTGCCAGCAGTGAACCCGGGACAGGGGGCCGGAATGAGCAGTTCTTC; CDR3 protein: CASSEPGTGGRNEQFF
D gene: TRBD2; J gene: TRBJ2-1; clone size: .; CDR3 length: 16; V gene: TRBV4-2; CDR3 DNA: TGTGCCAGCAGCCAAGATTTAGCGGGGCAGTACAATGAGCAGTTCTTC; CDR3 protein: CASSQDLAGQYNEQFF
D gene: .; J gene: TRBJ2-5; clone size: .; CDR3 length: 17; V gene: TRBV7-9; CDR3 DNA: TGTGCCAGCAGCTTAGTCGGGGGTGGCTCGGCCCAAGAGACCCAGTACTTC; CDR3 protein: CASSLVGGGSAQETQYF
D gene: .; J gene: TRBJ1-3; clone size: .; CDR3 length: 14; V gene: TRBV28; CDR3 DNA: TGTGCCAGCAGTTTAGGGGGGACTGGAAACACCATATATTTT; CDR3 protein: CASSLGGTGNTIYF
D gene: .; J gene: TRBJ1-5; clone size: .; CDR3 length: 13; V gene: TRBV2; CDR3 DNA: TGTGCCAGCAGTGAATCCCATAATCAGCCCCAGCATTTT; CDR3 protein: CASSESHNQPQHF
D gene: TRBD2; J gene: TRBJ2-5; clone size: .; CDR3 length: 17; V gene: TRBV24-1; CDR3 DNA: TGTGCCACCAGTGACATGATTTCTAGCGGGGGGGTGGAGACCCAGTACTTC; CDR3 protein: CATSDMISSGGVETQYF
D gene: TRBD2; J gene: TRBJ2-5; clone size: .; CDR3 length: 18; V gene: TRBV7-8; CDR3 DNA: TGTGCCAGCAGCTTATTTAGCGGGAGCCTTCGTATCGAAGAGACCCAGTACTTC; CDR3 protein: CASSLFSGSLRIEETQYF
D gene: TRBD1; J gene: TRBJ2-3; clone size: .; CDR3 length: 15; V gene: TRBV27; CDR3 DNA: TGTGCCAGCAGTTTAAGGGACAGGGGCACAGATACGCAGTATTTT; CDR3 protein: CASSLRDRGTDTQYF
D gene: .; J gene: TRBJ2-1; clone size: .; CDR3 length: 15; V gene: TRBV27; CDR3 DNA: TGTGCCAGCAGTTTATCCACTTATCTCTACAATGAGCAGTTCTTC; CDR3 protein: CASSLSTYLYNEQFF
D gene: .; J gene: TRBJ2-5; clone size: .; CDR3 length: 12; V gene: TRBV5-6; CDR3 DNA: TGTGCCAGCAGCTTGTACAGAGAGACCCAGTACTTC; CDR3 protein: CASSLYRETQYF
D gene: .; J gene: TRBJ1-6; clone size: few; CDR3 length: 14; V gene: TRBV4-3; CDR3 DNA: TGCGCCAGCAGCCAAGATAGGGAGGAATCACCCCTCCACTTT; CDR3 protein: CASSQDREESPLHF
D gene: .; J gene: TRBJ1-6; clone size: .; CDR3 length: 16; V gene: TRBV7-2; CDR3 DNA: TGTGCCAGCAGCTTAGGGTCAGGGCCGGGTAATTCACCCCTCCACTTT; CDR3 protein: CASSLGSGPGNSPLHF
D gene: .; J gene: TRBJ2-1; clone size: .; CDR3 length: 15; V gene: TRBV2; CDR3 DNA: TGTGCCAGCACGCTGAGCGGGTCGTCCTACAATGAGCAGTTCTTC; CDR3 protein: CASTLSGSSYNEQFF
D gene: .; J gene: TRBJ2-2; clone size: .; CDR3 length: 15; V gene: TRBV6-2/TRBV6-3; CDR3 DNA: TGTGCCAGCAGTTACGGGCAGGGTAATACCGGGGAGCTGTTTTTT; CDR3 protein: CASSYGQGNTGELFF
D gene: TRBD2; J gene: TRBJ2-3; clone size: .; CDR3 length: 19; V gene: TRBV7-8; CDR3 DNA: TGTGCCAGCAGCTTGATTAGCGGGGGGAATGTCGCGGCCACAGATACGCAGTATTTT; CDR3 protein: CASSLISGGNVAATDTQYF
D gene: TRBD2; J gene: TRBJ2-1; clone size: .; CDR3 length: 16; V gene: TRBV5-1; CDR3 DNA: TGCGCCAGCAGCTTGGCTGGCGGGGGGCTCTACAATGAGCAGTTCTTC; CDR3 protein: CASSLAGGGLYNEQFF